One and the same sample provided the 21 T cell receptor beta chains below, sequenced in a study of identical twins. TCRdb reprocessed the 5' RACE reads via MiXCR and lists one record per CDR3 protein. Counted here are just under 650,000 distinct CDR3 sequences, about 7.1% occurring once; the ten biggest clones make up around 1.6%. These data were also reused for a study on yellow fever vaccine responses in identical twins.

The sequenced sample was PBMCs. The source of these receptors is a woman under 30 in good health.

The rearrangement uses TRBV20-1 and TRBJ1-4, with no clear D. The V end was cut by 3 bases, the J end by 0 bases, with 14 bases between. Germline assignment: CDR1 DFQATT and CDR2 SNEGSKA (reference sequence). The length of the CDR3 is 16 residues. DNA for the CDR3: TGCAGTGCTAGGCCCCTTGACACTACAACTAATGAAAAACTGTTTTTT. It is translated as CSARPLDTTTNEKLFF.

The J gene is TRBJ2-2, the V gene TRBV20-1; D call uncertain. The ends were cut back, 2 bases at V and 5 bases at J, with 18 bases in the middle. The CDR3 is made up of 16 amino acids. In germline, CDR1 is DFQATT, CDR2 SNEGSKA (reference sequence). The CDR3 here is CSARPLVGVETGELFF. The DNA of the CDR3 is TGCAGTGCTAGACCTCTTGTCGGAGTGGAGACCGGGGAGCTGTTTTTT.

At least ten counts were recorded for this clonotype. The CDR3 sequence: CASSYGGAYNEQFF. DNA of the CDR3: TGTGCCAGCAGTTACGGGGGGGCATACAATGAGCAGTTCTTC. The J gene is TRBJ2-1, the V gene TRBV6-2 or TRBV6-3; possible D gene TRBD2, 7 bases. The V end was cut by 2 bases, the J end by 4 bases, with 9 bases between. Germline V gives CDR1 MNHEY, CDR2 SVGEGT. This CDR3 has 14 amino acids.

This clonotype was observed a handful of times. The chain links TRBV20-1 to TRBJ1-1; tentatively, D is TRBD1 (6 bases). The CDR3 has 15 amino acids. V was trimmed by 1 base and J by 7 bases, leaving 19 bases between them. Per the germline V gene, CDR1 is DFQATT and CDR2 is SNEGSKA (reference sequence). In nucleotides, the CDR3 is TGCAGTGCTAGAGGCGGGGGGGGCAGGTCGAGTGAAGCTTTCTTT. Residues: CSARGGGGRSSEAFF.

The V and J genes are TRBV7-8 and TRBJ1-4, with D unclear. CDR1 is SGHVS, CDR2 FQNEAQ, per germline. The ends were cut back, 0 bases at V and 6 bases at J, with 14 bases in the middle. CDR3 length: 16 residues. The CDR3 region has the DNA TGTGCCAGCAGCTTAGCGCGGGGAAGGAGGGATGAAAAACTGTTTTTT. It is translated as CASSLARGRRDEKLFF.

There are a few counts of this clonotype. The CDR3 here is CSARDQAEGTDTQYF. For the CDR3, the DNA is TGCAGTGCTAGAGATCAGGCGGAGGGCACAGATACGCAGTATTTT. The rearrangement links TRBV20-1 to TRBJ2-3, with D perhaps TRBD2 (5 bases). The CDR3 loop spans 15 amino acids. Trimming left V 0 bases short and J 1 base short, with 11 bases between. CDR1 is DFQATT and CDR2 is SNEGSKA in the germline V gene (reference sequence).

The sample holds many counts of this clonotype. This chain joins TRBV20-1 and TRBJ2-3, with D unresolved. The CDR3 length is 12 residues. Germline loops: CDR1 DFQATT, CDR2 SNEGSKA (reference sequence). The CDR3 DNA reads TGCAGCCAGAGTAGGCGCACAGATACGCAGTATTTT. This sequence encodes CSQSRRTDTQYF.

The V and J genes are TRBV5-1 and TRBJ2-1; a weak D match, TRBD2 (5 bases). The germline CDR1 and CDR2 sequences are SGHRS and YFSETQ. This CDR3 has 18 residues. V lost 0 bases, J lost 5 bases, and 21 bases lay in between. The chain's CDR3 is CASSLGLVASGSDNEQFF. CDR3 in DNA: TGCGCCAGCAGCTTGGGGTTGGTAGCGAGTGGGTCTGACAATGAGCAGTTCTTC.

This clonotype was counted between two and nine times. The CDR3 sequence is CSVKTQGEETQYF. The CDR3 nucleotides are TGCAGTGTTAAAACCCAGGGGGAAGAGACCCAGTACTTC. V usage is TRBV20-1 and J usage is TRBJ2-5; 7 positions match TRBD1. Germline V lookup: CDR1 DFQATT, CDR2 SNEGSKA (reference sequence). The CDR3 sequence is 13 residues long. Trimming at V came to 7 bases and at J to 3 bases, leaving 8 bases not matched to a gene.

This clonotype was seen a few times. The chain combines TRBV4-1 with TRBJ1-2; 8 bases match TRBD1. Germline lookup yields CDR1 MGHRA and CDR2 YSYEKL. The CDR3 totals 17 residues. The V gene end was trimmed by 3 bases and the J gene end by 2 bases; junction bases not matched to a gene: 11. CDR3 in amino acids: CASSHETTGAMNYGYTF. CDR3 in DNA: TGCGCCAGCAGCCATGAAACGACAGGGGCAATGAACTATGGCTACACCTTC.

The rearrangement links TRBV12-3 or TRBV12-4 to TRBJ1-1; the match to TRBD1 covers 7 bases. This CDR3 contains 13 residues. With 6 bases clipped from V and 9 bases from J, the junction kept 10 bases outside the gene matches. This CDR3 reads CASSSGTVGQAFF. The CDR3, as DNA: TGTGCCAGCAGCTCCGGGACAGTGGGCCAAGCTTTCTTT.

Many counts were recorded for this clonotype. The rearrangement joins TRBV18 to TRBJ2-1; D is perhaps TRBD2 (5 bases). V lost 2 bases to trimming and J lost 5 bases, with 25 bases between them. Germline-derived CDR1 and CDR2 are KGHSH and LQKENI. This CDR3 spans 19 amino acids. CDR3 region: CASSPTERITTAGNNEQFF. The CDR3 DNA reads TGTGCCAGCTCACCAACAGAAAGGATAACAACCGCCGGGAACAATGAGCAGTTCTTC.

This clonotype was recorded a few times. The chain employs TRBV6-5 and TRBJ2-2, with unresolved D. V lost 4 bases and J 9 bases, leaving 24 bases between the germline ends. The CDR3 consists of 17 residues. CDR1 is MNHEY and CDR2 is SVGAGI in the germline V gene. The CDR3 bases are TGTGCCAGCAGTTTTTTATTATATTCGGGCGAACACCGGGAGCTGTTTTTT. Protein sequence: CASSFLLYSGEHRELFF.

The V call is TRBV5-1, the J call TRBJ2-1; either TRBD1 or TRBD2 may supply D (7 bases each). Germline CDR1 and CDR2: SGHRS and YFSETQ. The CDR3 runs 15 residues. V was pared by 4 bases and J by 7 bases, with 18 bases between. In DNA, the CDR3 is TGCGCCAGCAGCCCTCGGGGGGACAGCGTGAATGAGCAGTTCTTC. Translated: CASSPRGDSVNEQFF.

The chain couples TRBV12-3 or TRBV12-4 to TRBJ2-3; 11 nucleotides agree with TRBD2. The ends lost 1 base at V and 5 bases at J; junction bases unmatched: 11. This CDR3 contains 18 residues. CDR3 loop: CASSLGALGSGRGDTQYF. For the CDR3, the DNA is TGTGCCAGCAGTTTAGGGGCCCTAGGTAGCGGGAGGGGAGATACGCAGTATTTT.

The chain carries TRBV5-1 and TRBJ2-1; possibly TRBD1 or TRBD2 for D (5 bases each). The CDR3 covers 16 residues. The germline CDR1 and CDR2 sequences are SGHRS and YFSETQ. V lost 1 base, J lost 0 bases, and 11 bases lay in between. The CDR3 DNA sequence: TGCGCCAGCAGCTTGATGGGGACCTCCTCCTACAATGAGCAGTTCTTC. Translated, it gives CASSLMGTSSYNEQFF.

This clonotype has only a few counts. The chain uses TRBV27 and TRBJ2-7; D ambiguous. The CDR3 runs to 13 residues. CDR1 and CDR2 from the germline V gene are MNHEY and SMNVEV (reference sequence). Between the trimmed V and J ends, which lost 5 bases and 2 bases, there was a span of 10 bases. CDR3 DNA sequence: TGTGCCAGCAGTGTGAAGGGCCCCTACGAGCAGTACTTC. This sequence encodes CASSVKGPYEQYF.

V usage is TRBV25-1 and J usage is TRBJ1-4; D unresolved. Germline values: CDR1 MGHDK, CDR2 SYGVNS. The V end was cut by 8 bases, the J end by 5 bases, with 12 bases between. The CDR3 is 13 amino acids. The DNA of the CDR3 is TGTGCCAGCTCCGGGGTCGGGAATGAAAAACTGTTTTTT. As protein: CASSGVGNEKLFF. The whole variable domain, remainder taken from reference TRBV25-1 and TRBJ1-4, is EADIYQTPRYLVIGTGKKITLECSQTMGHDKMYWYQQDPGMELHLIHYSYGVNSTEKGDLSSESTVSRIRTEHFPLTLESARPSHTSQYLCASSGVGNEKLFFGSGTQLSVL.

The rearrangement uses TRBV24-1 and TRBJ2-3; 8 bases fit TRBD1. CDR1 and CDR2 from the germline V gene are KGHDR and SFDVKD. J was trimmed by 2 bases and V by 4 bases; bases with no gene match: 7. The CDR3 consists of 16 residues. The CDR3 loop reads CATSDPGTGLTDTQYF. CDR3 DNA sequence: TGTGCCACCAGTGACCCCGGGACAGGACTCACAGATACGCAGTATTTT.

This clonotype was observed many times. J is TRBJ2-7 and V is TRBV29-1; 9 nucleotides align to TRBD1. Germline lookup yields CDR1 SQVTM and CDR2 ANQGSEA. V lost 3 bases to trimming and J lost 4 bases; unmatched junction nucleotides: 7. The CDR3 contains 14 residues. The CDR3 coding sequence is TGCAGCGTTGAGAAGGGACAGGGAACTTACGAGCAGTACTTC. Protein sequence: CSVEKGQGTYEQYF.

This clonotype showed up just a few times. This sequence joins TRBV6-1 and TRBJ1-2; D is uncertain. CDR1 is MNHNS, CDR2 SASEGT, per germline. V shed 4 bases and J shed 0 bases, with 9 bases lying between them. The CDR3 loop spans 14 amino acids. Written as DNA, the CDR3 is TGTGCCAGCAGTGTTGGCAAGACTAACTATGGCTACACCTTC. This gives the protein CASSVGKTNYGYTF.